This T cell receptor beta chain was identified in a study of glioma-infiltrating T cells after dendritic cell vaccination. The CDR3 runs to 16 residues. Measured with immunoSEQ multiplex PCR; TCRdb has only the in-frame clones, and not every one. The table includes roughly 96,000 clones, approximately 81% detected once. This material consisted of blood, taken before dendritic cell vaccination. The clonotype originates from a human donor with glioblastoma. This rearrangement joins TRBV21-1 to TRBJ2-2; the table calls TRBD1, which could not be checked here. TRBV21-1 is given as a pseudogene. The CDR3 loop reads CASSQLGTGGTGELFF. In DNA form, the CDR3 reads TGTGCCAGCAGCCAACTTGGGACAGGAGGGACCGGGGAGCTGTTTTTT.